This entry lists 2 T cell receptor beta chains sequenced from one sample in a study of OX40 agonist ivuxolimab in advanced cancers. Method: immunoSEQ multiplex PCR; TCRdb's copy keeps in-frame clones and lacks some. The sample lists about 110,000 clones; approximately 90% were seen once. The sequencing here drew on CD4+ or CD8+ T cells sorted from blood, taken in a trial of the OX40 agonist ivuxolimab. These receptors were collected from an adult with an advanced solid tumor such as melanoma, head and neck, liver or kidney cancer.

Comment on this clone: Since the CDR3 does not end with the conserved phenylalanine or tryptophan, this likely comes from a read error. The CDR3 sequence is CASSQDEETAIYGYTL. The CDR3 DNA reads TGTGCCAGCAGCCAAGATGAAGAGACAGCGATATATGGCTACACCCTC. V usage is TRBV4-2 and J usage is TRBJ1-2; D is possibly TRBD1 (5 bases). V gave up 0 bases and J gave up 5 bases, with 16 bases separating them. The germline V gene has CDR1 LGHNA and CDR2 YNFKEQ. The CDR3 loop spans 16 amino acids.

The chain carries TRBV30 and TRBJ2-7, with TRBD1 matching over 8 bases. CDR3 length: 16 residues. Germline V lookup: CDR1 GTSNPN, CDR2 SVGIG (reference sequence). The ends lost 0 bases at V and 5 bases at J; junction bases unmatched: 12. The CDR3 spells CAWSVRQTGEVDEQYF. DNA of the CDR3: TGTGCCTGGAGTGTACGCCAGACAGGGGAGGTTGACGAGCAGTACTTC.